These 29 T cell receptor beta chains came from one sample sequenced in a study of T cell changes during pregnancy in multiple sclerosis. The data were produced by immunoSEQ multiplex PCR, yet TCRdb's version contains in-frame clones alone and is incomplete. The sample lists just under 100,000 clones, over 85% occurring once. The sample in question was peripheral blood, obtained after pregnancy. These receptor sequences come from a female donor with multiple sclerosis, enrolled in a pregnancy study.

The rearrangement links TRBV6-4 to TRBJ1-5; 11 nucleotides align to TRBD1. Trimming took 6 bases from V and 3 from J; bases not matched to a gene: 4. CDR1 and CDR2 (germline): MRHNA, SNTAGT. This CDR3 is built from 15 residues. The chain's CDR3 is CASSRDRGDNQPQHF. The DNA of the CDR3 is TGTGCCAGCAGCCGGGACAGGGGGGACAATCAGCCCCAGCATTTT.

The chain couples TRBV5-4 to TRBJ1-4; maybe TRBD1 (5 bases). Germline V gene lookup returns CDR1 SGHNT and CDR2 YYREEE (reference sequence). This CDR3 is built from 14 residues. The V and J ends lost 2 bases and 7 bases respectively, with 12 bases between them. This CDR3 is CASSLAGEAEKLFF. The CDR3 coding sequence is TGTGCCAGCAGCTTAGCGGGGGAGGCTGAAAAACTGTTTTTT.

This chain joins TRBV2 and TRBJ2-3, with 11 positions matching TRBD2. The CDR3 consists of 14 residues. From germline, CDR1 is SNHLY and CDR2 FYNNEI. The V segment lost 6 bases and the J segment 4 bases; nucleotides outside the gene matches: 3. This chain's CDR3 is CASRPGLAADTQYF. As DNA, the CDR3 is TGTGCCAGCAGACCGGGACTAGCGGCAGATACGCAGTATTTT.

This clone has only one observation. In nucleotides, the CDR3 is TGTGCCAGCAGCTTAGTGGCGCTAGCGCGCGGCACAGATACGCAGTATTTT. Its translation: CASSLVALARGTDTQYF. The rearrangement links TRBV11-1 to TRBJ2-3; tentative D call: TRBD2 (6 bases). CDR1 is SGHAT, CDR2 FQDESV, per germline (reference sequence). V gave up 1 base and J gave up 1 base, with 15 bases separating them. The CDR3 loop spans 17 amino acids.

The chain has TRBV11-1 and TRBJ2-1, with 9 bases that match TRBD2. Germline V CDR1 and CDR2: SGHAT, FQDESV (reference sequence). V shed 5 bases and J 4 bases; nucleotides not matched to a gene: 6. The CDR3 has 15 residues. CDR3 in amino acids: CASSLGLAGYNEQFF. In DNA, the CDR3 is TGTGCCAGCAGCCTGGGTCTAGCGGGATACAATGAGCAGTTCTTC. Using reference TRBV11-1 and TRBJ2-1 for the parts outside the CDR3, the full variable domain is EAEVAQSPRYKITEKSQAVAFWCDPISGHATLYWYRQILGQGPELLVQFQDESVVDDSQLPKDRFSAERLKGVDSTLKIQPAELGDSAMYLCASSLGLAGYNEQFFGPGTRLTVL.

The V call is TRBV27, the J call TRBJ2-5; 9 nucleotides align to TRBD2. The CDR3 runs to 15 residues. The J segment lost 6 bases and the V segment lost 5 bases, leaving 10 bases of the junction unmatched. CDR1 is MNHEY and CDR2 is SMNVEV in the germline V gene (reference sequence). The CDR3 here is CASSRMVAGAKTQYF. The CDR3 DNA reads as TGTGCCAGCAGTCGGATGGTAGCGGGAGCAAAGACCCAGTACTTC.

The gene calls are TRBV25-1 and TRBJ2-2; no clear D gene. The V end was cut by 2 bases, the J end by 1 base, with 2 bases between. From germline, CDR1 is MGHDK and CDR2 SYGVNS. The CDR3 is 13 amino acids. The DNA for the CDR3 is TGTGCCAGCAGTGAACAGAACACCGGGGAGCTGTTTTTT. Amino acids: CASSEQNTGELFF.

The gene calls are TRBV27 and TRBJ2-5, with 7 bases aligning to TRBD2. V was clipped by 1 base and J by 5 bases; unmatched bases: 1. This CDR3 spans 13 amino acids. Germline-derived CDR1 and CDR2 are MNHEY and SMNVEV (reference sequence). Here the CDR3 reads CASSLWGGETQYF. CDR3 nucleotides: TGTGCCAGCAGTTTATGGGGGGGGGAGACCCAGTACTTC.

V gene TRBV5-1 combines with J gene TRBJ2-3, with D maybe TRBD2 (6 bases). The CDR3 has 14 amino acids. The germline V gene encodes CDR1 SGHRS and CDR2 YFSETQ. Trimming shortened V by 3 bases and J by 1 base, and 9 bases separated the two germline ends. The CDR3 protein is CASSSSARTDTQYF. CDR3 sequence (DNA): TGCGCCAGCAGCTCTAGCGCCCGCACAGATACGCAGTATTTT.

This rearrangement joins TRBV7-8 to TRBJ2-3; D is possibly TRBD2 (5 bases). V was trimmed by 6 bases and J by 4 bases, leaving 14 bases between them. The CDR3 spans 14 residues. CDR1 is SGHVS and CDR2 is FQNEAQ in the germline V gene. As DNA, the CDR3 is TGTGCCAGCAGTAGCGCCGGGAACTCAGATACGCAGTATTTT. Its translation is CASSSAGNSDTQYF.

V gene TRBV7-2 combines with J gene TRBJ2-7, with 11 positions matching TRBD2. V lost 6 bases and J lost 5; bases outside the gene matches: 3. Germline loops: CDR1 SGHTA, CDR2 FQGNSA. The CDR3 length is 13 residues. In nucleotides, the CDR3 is TGTGCCAGCAGACTAGCGGGAGTAAACGAGCAGTACTTC. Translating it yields CASRLAGVNEQYF.

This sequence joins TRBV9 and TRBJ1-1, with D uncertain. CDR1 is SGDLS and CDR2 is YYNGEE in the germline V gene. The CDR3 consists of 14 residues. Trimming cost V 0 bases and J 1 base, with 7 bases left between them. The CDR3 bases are TGTGCCAGCAGCGTAGCTGAAGCGAACACTGAAGCTTTCTTT. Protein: CASSVAEANTEAFF.

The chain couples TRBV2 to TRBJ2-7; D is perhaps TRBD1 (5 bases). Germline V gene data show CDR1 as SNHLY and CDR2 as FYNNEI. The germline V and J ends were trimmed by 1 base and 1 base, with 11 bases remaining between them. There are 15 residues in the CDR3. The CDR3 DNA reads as TGTGCCAGCAGTGAAGGGGGCGGTAGGTCCTACGAGCAGTACTTC. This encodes CASSEGGGRSYEQYF.

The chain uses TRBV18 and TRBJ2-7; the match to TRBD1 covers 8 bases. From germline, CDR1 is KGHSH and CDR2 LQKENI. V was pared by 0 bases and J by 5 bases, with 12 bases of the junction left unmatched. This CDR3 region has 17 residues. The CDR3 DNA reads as TGTGCCAGCTCACCACCGAATGGCAGGGGGCCCCGAGACGAGCAGTACTTC. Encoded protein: CASSPPNGRGPRDEQYF.

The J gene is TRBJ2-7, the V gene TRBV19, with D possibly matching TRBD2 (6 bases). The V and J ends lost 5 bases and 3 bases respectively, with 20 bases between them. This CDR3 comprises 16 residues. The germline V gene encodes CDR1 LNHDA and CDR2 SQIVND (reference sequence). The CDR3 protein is CASSSPPTGTYYEQYF. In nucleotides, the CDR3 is TGTGCCAGTAGTTCCCCTCCTACCGGGACTTACTACGAGCAGTACTTC.

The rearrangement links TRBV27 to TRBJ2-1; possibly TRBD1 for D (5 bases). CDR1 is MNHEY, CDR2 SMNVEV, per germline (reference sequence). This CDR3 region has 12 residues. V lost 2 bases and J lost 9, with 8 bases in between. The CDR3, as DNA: TGTGCCAGCAGTTTAGGAAGGGGTGAGCAGTTCTTC. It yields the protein CASSLGRGEQFF.

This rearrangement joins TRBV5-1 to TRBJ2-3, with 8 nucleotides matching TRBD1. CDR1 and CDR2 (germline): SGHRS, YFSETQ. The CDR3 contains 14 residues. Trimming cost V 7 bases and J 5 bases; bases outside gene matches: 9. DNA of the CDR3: TGCGCCAGCTTCAGGGGGCTCAAACAAGATACGCAGTATTTT. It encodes CASFRGLKQDTQYF.

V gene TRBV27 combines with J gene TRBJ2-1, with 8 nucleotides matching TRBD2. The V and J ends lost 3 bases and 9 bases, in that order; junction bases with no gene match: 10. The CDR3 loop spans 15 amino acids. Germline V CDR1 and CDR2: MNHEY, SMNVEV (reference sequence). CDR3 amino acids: CASSFSAGGQGEQFF. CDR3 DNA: TGTGCCAGCAGTTTTTCTGCGGGGGGCCAGGGTGAGCAGTTCTTC.

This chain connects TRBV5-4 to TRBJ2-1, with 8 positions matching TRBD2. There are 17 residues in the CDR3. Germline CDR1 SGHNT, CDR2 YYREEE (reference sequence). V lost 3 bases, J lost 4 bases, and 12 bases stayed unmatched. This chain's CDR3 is CASSWLIGREAYNEQFF. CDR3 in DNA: TGTGCCAGCAGCTGGTTGATCGGGAGGGAGGCGTACAATGAGCAGTTCTTC.

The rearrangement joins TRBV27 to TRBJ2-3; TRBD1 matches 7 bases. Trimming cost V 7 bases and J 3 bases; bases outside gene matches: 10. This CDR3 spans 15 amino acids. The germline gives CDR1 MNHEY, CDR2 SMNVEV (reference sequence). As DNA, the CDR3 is TGTGCCAGCACCGTTTGGGGACAGTCTACAGATACGCAGTATTTT. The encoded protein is CASTVWGQSTDTQYF.

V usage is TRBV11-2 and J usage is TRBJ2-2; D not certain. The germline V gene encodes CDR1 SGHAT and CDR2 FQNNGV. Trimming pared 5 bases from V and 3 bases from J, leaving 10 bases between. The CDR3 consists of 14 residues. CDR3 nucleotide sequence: TGTGCCAGCAGCCCCGCCAGGTACACCGGGGAGCTGTTTTTT. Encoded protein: CASSPARYTGELFF.

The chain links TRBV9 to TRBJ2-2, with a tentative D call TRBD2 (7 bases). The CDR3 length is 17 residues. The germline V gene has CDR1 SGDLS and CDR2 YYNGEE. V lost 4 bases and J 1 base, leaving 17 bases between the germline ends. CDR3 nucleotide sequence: TGTGCCAGCAGCCTCCGGGGGAGGGGGGGGAACACCGGGGAGCTGTTTTTT. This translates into CASSLRGRGGNTGELFF.

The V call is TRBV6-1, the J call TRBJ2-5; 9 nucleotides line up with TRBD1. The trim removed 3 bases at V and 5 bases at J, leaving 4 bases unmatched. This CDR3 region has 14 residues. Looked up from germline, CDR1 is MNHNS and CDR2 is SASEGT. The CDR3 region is CASSENRGQETQYF. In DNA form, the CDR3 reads TGTGCCAGCAGTGAGAACAGGGGGCAGGAGACCCAGTACTTC.

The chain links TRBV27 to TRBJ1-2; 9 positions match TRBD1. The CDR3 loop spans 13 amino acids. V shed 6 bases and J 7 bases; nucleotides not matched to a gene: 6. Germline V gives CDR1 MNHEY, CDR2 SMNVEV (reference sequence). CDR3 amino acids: CASRGGQGSGYTF. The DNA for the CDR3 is TGTGCCAGCAGGGGGGGACAGGGAAGTGGCTACACCTTC.

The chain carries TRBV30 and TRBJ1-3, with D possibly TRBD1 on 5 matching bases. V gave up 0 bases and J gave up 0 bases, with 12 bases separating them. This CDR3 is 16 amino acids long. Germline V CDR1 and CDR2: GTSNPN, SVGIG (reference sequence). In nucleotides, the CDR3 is TGTGCCTGGAGTGTACGGAGACAGAGCTCTGGAAACACCATATATTTT. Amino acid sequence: CAWSVRRQSSGNTIYF.

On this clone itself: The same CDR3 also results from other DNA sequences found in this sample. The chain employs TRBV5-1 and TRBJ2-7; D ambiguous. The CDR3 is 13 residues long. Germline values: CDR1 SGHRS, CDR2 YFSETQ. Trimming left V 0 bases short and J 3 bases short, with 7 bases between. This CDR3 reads CASSLGSSYEQYF. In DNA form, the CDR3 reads TGCGCCAGCAGCTTGGGCTCCAGCTACGAGCAGTACTTC.

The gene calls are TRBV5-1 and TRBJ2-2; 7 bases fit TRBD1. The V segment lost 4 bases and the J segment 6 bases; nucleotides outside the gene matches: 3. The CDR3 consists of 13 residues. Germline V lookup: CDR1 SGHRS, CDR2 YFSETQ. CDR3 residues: CASSATGSGELFF. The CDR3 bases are TGCGCCAGCAGCGCGACAGGGTCCGGGGAGCTGTTTTTT.

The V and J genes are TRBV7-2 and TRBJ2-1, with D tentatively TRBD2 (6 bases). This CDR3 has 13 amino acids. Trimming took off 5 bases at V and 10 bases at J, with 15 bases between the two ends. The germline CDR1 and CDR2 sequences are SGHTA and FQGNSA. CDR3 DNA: TGTGCCAGCAGCGTAAGGACTACCTGGGAGCAGTTCTTC. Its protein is CASSVRTTWEQFF.

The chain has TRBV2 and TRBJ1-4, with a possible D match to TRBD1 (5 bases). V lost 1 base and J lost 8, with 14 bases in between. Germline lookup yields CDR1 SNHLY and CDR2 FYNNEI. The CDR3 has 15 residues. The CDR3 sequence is CASSEGRAGREKLFF. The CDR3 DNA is TGTGCCAGCAGTGAAGGTCGGGCAGGGAGGGAAAAACTGTTTTTT.